Following are 29 T cell receptor beta chains from one sample sequenced in a study of response to subunit inactivated influenza vaccine (dated by TCRdb to 2016 to 2018). Receptor amplification or capture employed RT-PCR. The reads were generated on an Illumina HiSeq 2500. The raw public reads went through TCRdb reprocessing: fastp at Q25, MiXCR clone calling, in-frame beta chains kept. Every distinct CDR3 protein forms one entry, paired with its most common genes and DNA. For this sample the table gives some 500,000 distinct CDR3 sequences, of which 10% to 15% were detected only once. The ten largest clones take up under 15% of the sample. The time point label here, explained by the study, means: 45 days after influenza vaccine administration. This sample comprised PBMCs from blood, obtained more than 35 days after vaccination. The receptors here all came from a man over 45 who received an inactivated influenza vaccine. Donor details come from another sample of the same person, matched by shared clones.

This clonotype came up a few times. The CDR3 region is CSARGGQSRTDTQYF. The CDR3, as DNA: TGCAGTGCTAGAGGGGGACAGTCGCGCACAGATACGCAGTATTTT. The chain employs TRBV20-1 and TRBJ2-3, with 7 bases fitting TRBD1. V lost 1 base, J lost 1 base, and 5 bases stayed unmatched. This CDR3 has 15 amino acids. Germline CDR1 and CDR2: DFQATT and SNEGSKA (reference sequence).

J is TRBJ1-5 and V is TRBV7-8; perhaps TRBD1 as D (6 bases). Germline CDR1 and CDR2: SGHVS and FQNEAQ. CDR3 length equals 12 residues. V was clipped by 4 bases and J by 16 bases, with 17 bases between them. The CDR3 bases are TGTGCCAGCAGCTCAGAGGACAGTCGTTCCCATTTT. Protein sequence: CASSSEDSRSHF.

This clonotype showed up just a few times. The gene calls are TRBV19 and TRBJ2-1; 8 bases align to TRBD2. V was clipped by 0 bases and J by 10 bases; unmatched bases: 11. This CDR3 spans 16 amino acids. CDR1 is LNHDA, CDR2 SQIVND, per germline (reference sequence). As DNA, the CDR3 is TGTGCCAGTAGTATAGACGGTAGCGGGGCCCCCAAAGAGCAGTTCTTC. It specifies CASSIDGSGAPKEQFF.

The chain employs TRBV7-2 and TRBJ2-7; D remains ambiguous. The CDR3 contains 15 residues. Germline CDR1 SGHTA, CDR2 FQGNSA. V was pared by 2 bases and J by 0 bases, with 11 bases between. The CDR3 nucleotides are TGTGCCAGCAGCTTAATGGGATCTAGCTCCTACGAGCAGTACTTC. Protein: CASSLMGSSSYEQYF.

The chain links TRBV5-1 to TRBJ2-1; D could derive from TRBD1 or TRBD2 (5 bases each). Trimming took off 1 base at V and 6 bases at J, with 17 bases between the two ends. In germline, CDR1 is SGHRS, CDR2 YFSETQ. The CDR3 length is 16 residues. The CDR3 DNA is TGCGCCAGCAGCTTGACAGGTTCGGGTGGAGGCAATGAGCAGTTCTTC. Translating it yields CASSLTGSGGGNEQFF.

This clonotype was seen many times. The rearrangement uses TRBV12-3 or TRBV12-4 and TRBJ2-4; no reliable D call. The CDR3 length is 15 residues. The V and J ends lost 3 bases and 0 bases respectively, with 9 bases between them. The CDR3 here is CASSLDGLAKNIQYF. The DNA of the CDR3 is TGTGCCAGCAGTTTGGACGGTTTAGCCAAAAACATTCAGTACTTC.

This clonotype was detected a few times. The chain links TRBV7-2 to TRBJ1-4; D call uncertain. CDR1 is SGHTA and CDR2 is FQGNSA in the germline V gene. With 5 bases removed from V and 0 bases from J, the gap between germline ends came to 7 bases. There are 14 residues in the CDR3. In DNA, the CDR3 is TGTGCCAGCAGCAACAGCGCAACTAATGAAAAACTGTTTTTT. Protein: CASSNSATNEKLFF.

There are many counts of this clonotype. This rearrangement joins TRBV10-3 to TRBJ2-7, with 7 positions matching TRBD2. This CDR3 is built from 11 residues. Germline-derived CDR1 and CDR2 are ENHRY and SYGVKD. The trim removed 7 bases at V and 5 bases at J, leaving 2 bases unmatched. The CDR3 DNA reads TGTGCCATCAAGGCGGGGGACGAGCAGTACTTC. Its translation is CAIKAGDEQYF.

Note on this clonotype: This CDR3 fails to terminate in the conserved phenylalanine or tryptophan, so it likely reflects a read error. The rearrangement joins TRBV20-1 to TRBJ2-6; D ambiguous. V was trimmed by 5 bases and J by 4 bases, leaving 6 bases between them. Germline loops: CDR1 DFQATT, CDR2 SNEGSKA (reference sequence). The CDR3 spans 12 residues. The CDR3 is CSAYSGANVLTL. The CDR3 nucleotides read TGCAGTGCTTACTCCGGGGCCAACGTCCTGACTCTC.

The rearrangement links TRBV6-5 to TRBJ2-2; D perhaps matches TRBD2 (6 bases). Trimming stripped 6 bases from V and 5 bases from J, with 13 bases between. Germline CDR1 MNHEY, CDR2 SVGAGI. CDR3 length: 14 amino acids. The CDR3 DNA is TGTGCCAGCAGAATTACGGGAGTAACCGGGGAGCTGTTTTTT. Protein product: CASRITGVTGELFF.

The chain is built from TRBV3-1 and TRBJ2-5; D possibly corresponds to TRBD2 (5 bases). The V end was cut by 6 bases, the J end by 5 bases, with 19 bases between. This CDR3 is built from 15 residues. The germline CDR1 and CDR2 sequences are LGHDT and YNNKEL (reference sequence). The DNA for the CDR3 is TGTGCCAGCAGTCTAATGACCGGGATTCGGGAGACCCAGTACTTC. Translation gives CASSLMTGIRETQYF.

The V gene is TRBV28, the J gene TRBJ1-6, with D perhaps TRBD1 (5 bases). CDR3 length: 16 residues. CDR1 is MDHEN and CDR2 is SYDVKM in the germline V gene. V dropped 6 bases and J dropped 6 bases, with 18 bases sitting between them. The CDR3 DNA is TGTGCCAGCAGAATTACTAGTACGGGGCCTAATTCACCCCTCCACTTT. Residues: CASRITSTGPNSPLHF. The entire variable domain, with the rest obtained from reference TRBV28 and TRBJ1-6, is as follows: DVKVTQSSRYLVKRTGEKVFLECVQDMDHENMFWYRQDPGLGLRLIYFSYDVKMKEKGDIPEGYSVSREKKERFSLILESASTNQTSMYLCASRITSTGPNSPLHFGNGTRLTVT.

This clonotype was detected only a few times. V gene TRBV15 combines with J gene TRBJ1-6; 9 nucleotides line up with TRBD1. CDR1 LNHNV and CDR2 YYDKDF come from the germline V gene (reference sequence). This CDR3 has 21 residues. Trimming cost V 1 base and J 0 bases; bases outside gene matches: 13. CDR3 sequence reads: CATSRAGGQGDHSSYNSPLHF. CDR3 coding DNA: TGTGCCACCAGCAGAGCCGGGGGACAGGGCGATCATAGCTCCTATAATTCACCCCTCCACTTT.

This clonotype was found many times. V gene TRBV12-3 or TRBV12-4 combines with J gene TRBJ1-3, with D unclear. V lost 2 bases to trimming and J lost 3 bases, with 14 bases between them. This CDR3 has 16 amino acids. CDR3 residues: CASSLKRLGSGNTIYF. Written as DNA, the CDR3 is TGTGCCAGCAGTTTAAAACGATTAGGGAGTGGAAACACCATATATTTT.

V usage is TRBV4-2 and J usage is TRBJ2-3, with 10 positions matching TRBD2. Trimming took 4 bases from V and 2 from J; bases not matched to a gene: 12. This CDR3 comprises 18 residues. Germline V CDR1 and CDR2: LGHNA, YNFKEQ. The CDR3 DNA is TGTGCCAGCAGCCGTCCATCGGAGGGACTAGCGTCCACAGATACGCAGTATTTT. Translated: CASSRPSEGLASTDTQYF.

This clonotype has more than one count but fewer than ten. This chain uses TRBV11-2 with TRBJ2-1; TRBD2 might be the D (6 bases). Germline CDR1 reads SGHAT; CDR2 reads FQNNGV. CDR3 size: 14 residues. V dropped 1 base and J dropped 6 bases, with 10 bases sitting between them. The CDR3 nucleotides are TGTGCCAGCAGCTTAGTGGGACTTGCCAATGAGCAGTTCTTC. This gives the protein CASSLVGLANEQFF.

There are many counts of this clonotype. V usage is TRBV29-1 and J usage is TRBJ1-1; 7 bases agree with TRBD1. Germline V CDR1 and CDR2: SQVTM, ANQGSEA. Trimming at V came to 4 bases and at J to 5 bases, leaving 10 bases not matched to a gene. The CDR3 loop spans 14 amino acids. The CDR3 reads CSVARAAGGTEAFF. The DNA of the CDR3 is TGCAGCGTTGCTAGGGCGGCAGGGGGAACTGAAGCTTTCTTT. The full variable domain, with the rest looked up from reference TRBV29-1 and TRBJ1-1, is SAVISQKPSRDICQRGTSLTIQCQVDSQVTMMFWYRQQPGQSLTLIATANQGSEATYESGFVIDKFPISRPNLTFSTLTVSNMSPEDSSIYLCSVARAAGGTEAFFGQGTRLTVV.

There are many counts of this clonotype. The chain couples TRBV12-3 or TRBV12-4 to TRBJ2-5; no clear D. V was trimmed by 1 base and J by 0 bases, leaving 12 bases between them. The CDR3 is 16 amino acids. The chain's CDR3 is CASSLVPSPYQETQYF. CDR3 DNA sequence: TGTGCCAGCAGTTTAGTCCCCTCCCCGTACCAAGAGACCCAGTACTTC.

This clonotype has just a few counts. The chain employs TRBV7-6 and TRBJ2-5; D uncertain. Germline V gene data show CDR1 as SGHVS and CDR2 as FNYEAQ. Trimming shortened V by 3 bases and J by 5 bases, and 10 bases separated the two germline ends. This CDR3 comprises 13 residues. This chain's CDR3 is CASSFRVSETQYF. The DNA of the CDR3 is TGTGCCAGCAGCTTTAGAGTATCGGAGACCCAGTACTTC.

The V and J genes are TRBV9 and TRBJ2-3; D is undetermined. Germline V gives CDR1 SGDLS, CDR2 YYNGEE. V was pared by 0 bases and J by 3 bases, with 11 bases between. The CDR3 totals 15 residues. In DNA, the CDR3 is TGTGCCAGCAGCGTAGCTACACCCCCGACAGATACGCAGTATTTT. This encodes CASSVATPPTDTQYF.

The V gene is TRBV5-1, the J gene TRBJ2-5; a possible D gene is TRBD1 (5 bases). CDR1 is SGHRS and CDR2 is YFSETQ in the germline V gene. This CDR3 is built from 14 residues. Trimming left V 0 bases short and J 0 bases short, with 6 bases between. The CDR3 DNA is TGCGCCAGCAGCTTGGTAGGGGACCAAGAGACCCAGTACTTC. Translating gives CASSLVGDQETQYF.

This clonotype was counted between two and nine times. The rearrangement uses TRBV6-1 and TRBJ1-2, with TRBD1 matching over 9 bases. Trimming cost V 6 bases and J 8 bases; bases outside gene matches: 13. This CDR3 is built from 15 residues. Germline CDR1 is MNHNS and CDR2 is SASEGT. The CDR3 coding sequence is TGTGCCAGCAGAACCAAACCGGGACAGGGCCGAGGCTACACCTTC. This encodes CASRTKPGQGRGYTF.

This clonotype was recorded a few times. The chain is built from TRBV20-1 and TRBJ1-2; 8 bases are shared with TRBD1. CDR3 size: 13 residues. V lost 4 bases and J lost 7; bases outside the gene matches: 8. The germline gives CDR1 DFQATT, CDR2 SNEGSKA (reference sequence). Written as DNA, the CDR3 is TGCAGTGCTACTCAAGTCAGGGGGCTTGGCTACACCTTC. It yields the protein CSATQVRGLGYTF.

The V and J genes are TRBV7-8 and TRBJ2-2; a weak D match, TRBD2 (7 bases). Trimming took 0 bases from V and 6 from J, leaving 11 bases between them. Germline V CDR1 and CDR2: SGHVS, FQNEAQ. The CDR3 contains 15 residues. CDR3 coding DNA: TGTGCCAGCAGCTTAGCTGGGGGGGCGGCCGGGGAGCTGTTTTTT. It yields the protein CASSLAGGAAGELFF.

This clonotype has at least ten counts. The chain carries TRBV5-1 and TRBJ2-5; D is possibly TRBD2 (6 bases). This CDR3 comprises 14 residues. Trimming shortened V by 4 bases and J by 2 bases, and 12 bases separated the two germline ends. CDR1 SGHRS and CDR2 YFSETQ come from the germline V gene. In DNA form, the CDR3 reads TGCGCCAGCAGCCCCGGACGGGAGCAAGAGACCCAGTACTTC. Amino acid sequence: CASSPGREQETQYF.

This clonotype appeared a few times. The rearrangement uses TRBV7-2 and TRBJ2-1, with 9 bases that match TRBD2. The CDR3 loop spans 16 amino acids. The junction had 4 bases not matched to a gene; V was cut back by 4 bases and J by 0 bases. CDR1 and CDR2 (germline): SGHTA, FQGNSA. The CDR3 reads CASSSSGTNSYNEQFF. CDR3 nucleotides: TGTGCCAGCAGCTCTAGCGGGACCAACTCCTACAATGAGCAGTTCTTC. Supplemented by reference TRBV7-2 and TRBJ2-1, the full variable domain reads GAGVSQSPSNKVTEKGKDVELRCDPISGHTALYWYRQSLGQGLEFLIYFQGNSAPDKSGLPSDRFSAERTGGSVSTLTIQRTQQEDSAVYLCASSSSGTNSYNEQFFGPGTRLTVL.

This clonotype came up many times. The rearrangement links TRBV12-3 or TRBV12-4 to TRBJ2-5, with D perhaps TRBD2 (6 bases). This CDR3 spans 14 amino acids. V lost 1 base, J lost 0 bases, and 6 bases lay in between. The CDR3 DNA is TGTGCCAGCAGTTTAGGGACTAACCAAGAGACCCAGTACTTC. Encoded protein: CASSLGTNQETQYF.

This clonotype has more than one count but fewer than ten. The rearrangement links TRBV27 to TRBJ2-4; 9 bases match TRBD1. The CDR3 has 14 residues. Germline values: CDR1 MNHEY, CDR2 SMNVEV (reference sequence). With V trimmed by 2 bases and J by 8 bases, 4 bases remained unmatched. DNA of the CDR3: TGTGCCAGCAGTTTAAACAGGGGGCTGGACATTCAGTACTTC. It specifies CASSLNRGLDIQYF.

There are many counts of this clonotype. CDR3 coding DNA: TGCAGTGCTAAGATGCAGGGTCCCGGGGAGCTGTTTTTT. This encodes CSAKMQGPGELFF. V and J are TRBV20-1 and TRBJ2-2; D might be TRBD1 (5 bases). Trimming removed 4 bases at V and 6 bases at J, with 12 bases between. There are 13 residues in the CDR3. The V gene's germline CDR1 is DFQATT and CDR2 SNEGSKA (reference sequence).